This T cell receptor (beta chain) comes out of a study of long-term antiretroviral therapy in people with HIV. General study points: Diversity remained lower than transplant donor controls, even though it increased after ART.

Turning to this clone: Antigen: not known.

The immunoSEQ assay was v3.0, run at survey level. Profiled with immunoSEQ multiplex PCR; TCRdb holds only in-frame clones, not every one. The data contain almost 25,000 clones, 65% to 90% of them seen just once; the ten biggest clones take up roughly 2.3%. Between the trimmed V and J ends, which lost 5 bases and 2 bases, there was a span of 15 bases. This CDR3 is built from 16 residues. The V gene's germline CDR1 is MDHEN and CDR2 SYDVKM. The chain joins TRBV28 to TRBJ1-4, with D unresolved. The receptor comes from a man aged 50 or older with HIV. Sequenced material: unsorted PBMCs, taken 3 years after starting antiretroviral therapy. CDR3 in amino acids: CASSRFGRVTNEKLFF. The CDR3, as DNA: TGTGCCAGCAGTCGCTTCGGGAGGGTTACTAATGAAAAACTGTTTTTT.